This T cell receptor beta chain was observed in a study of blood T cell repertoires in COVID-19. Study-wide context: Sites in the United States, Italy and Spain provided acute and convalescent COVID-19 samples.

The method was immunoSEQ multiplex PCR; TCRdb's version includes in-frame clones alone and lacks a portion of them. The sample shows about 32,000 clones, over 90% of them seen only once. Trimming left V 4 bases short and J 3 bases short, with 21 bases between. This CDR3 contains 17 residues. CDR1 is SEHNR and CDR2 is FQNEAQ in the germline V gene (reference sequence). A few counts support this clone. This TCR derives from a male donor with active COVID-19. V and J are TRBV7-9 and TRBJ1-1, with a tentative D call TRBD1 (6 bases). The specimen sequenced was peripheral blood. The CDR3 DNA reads TGTGCCAGCAGCTACACAGGGTATGGGTATAAGGACACTGAAGCTTTCTTT. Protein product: CASSYTGYGYKDTEAFF.